The 4 T cell receptor beta chains in this list originate from one sample, sequenced in a study of CD8 T cells in cerebrospinal fluid in Alzheimer's disease. TCRdb re-called the 10x single-cell sequencing reads and shows each CDR3 protein once, DNA omitted. The sample totals hundreds of distinct CDR3 sequences; its top ten clones hold 45% to 65%. Sequenced material: cerebrospinal fluid. The receptors come from a human donor in good health.

This clonotype is deemed large by its frequency. The V and J genes are TRBV20-1 and TRBJ1-3; TCRdb indicates TRBD1, and absent DNA this call remains unverified. The CDR3 runs 16 residues. Looked up from germline, CDR1 is DFQATT and CDR2 is SNEGSKA (reference sequence). The CDR3 spells CSARGDPQGVGNTIYF.

Frequency places this clonotype as medium-sized. The V gene is TRBV7-9, the J gene TRBJ2-7. Per the germline V gene, CDR1 is SEHNR and CDR2 is FQNEAQ (reference sequence). This CDR3 has 13 amino acids. The CDR3 here is CASSRADPNEQYF. The whole variable domain, remainder taken from reference TRBV7-9 and TRBJ2-7, is DTGVSQNPRHKITKRGQNVTFRCDPISEHNRLYWYRQTLGQGPEFLTYFQNEAQLEKSRLLSDRFSAERPKGSFSTLEIQRTEQGDSAMYLCASSRADPNEQYFGPGTRLTVT.

The chain couples TRBV15 to TRBJ2-2; TCRdb calls TRBD2, which cannot be checked without DNA. CDR1 is LNHNV, CDR2 YYDKDF, per germline (reference sequence). The CDR3 consists of 16 residues. CDR3 sequence: CATSRFPAGGSGELFF.

Judged by frequency, this clonotype is large. V gene TRBV14 combines with J gene TRBJ2-1; there is no DNA to check the TCRdb D call of TRBD1. The length of the CDR3 is 16 residues. The germline CDR1 and CDR2 sequences are SGHDN and FVKESK. CDR3 protein: CASSLIPGQGDNEQFF.